This passage covers 5 T cell receptor beta chains from one sample sequenced in a study of vaccination and CD4 T cells after COVID-19. Their antigen targets remain unknown. Cultured CD4+ T cells had their DNA profiled by the Oncomine TCR Beta short-read assay. MiXCR was run by TCRdb on the PCR reads, yielding one entry per CDR3 protein. The data contain over 14,000 distinct CDR3 sequences, around 56% of them singletons. The treatment was: roughly ten-day PBMC culture with coronavirus spike peptide pools or control peptides (ViraFEST assay). Input material: CD4+ T cells from blood, cultured in vitro. The receptors originated from a human donor who had recovered from COVID-19.

The chain employs TRBV2 and TRBJ1-2; no reliable D call. The ends were cut back, 4 bases at V and 8 bases at J, with 11 bases in the middle. Germline V CDR1 and CDR2: SNHLY, FYNNEI. This CDR3 is built from 12 residues. In DNA form, the CDR3 reads TGTGCCAGCAGTGGGGTTGCACGGGGCTACACCTTC. Translation: CASSGVARGYTF.

This chain links TRBV7-9 with TRBJ2-5; no clear D. Germline assignment: CDR1 SEHNR and CDR2 FQNEAQ (reference sequence). This CDR3 has 14 amino acids. Trimming took 1 base from V and 0 from J, leaving 6 bases between them. CDR3 in amino acids: CASSLEGYQETQYF. As DNA, the CDR3 is TGTGCCAGCAGCTTAGAAGGGTACCAAGAGACCCAGTACTTC. Drawing the rest from reference TRBV7-9 and TRBJ2-5, the complete variable domain is DTGVSQNPRHKITKRGQNVTFRCDPISEHNRLYWYRQTLGQGPEFLTYFQNEAQLEKSRLLSDRFSAERPKGSFSTLEIQRTEQGDSAMYLCASSLEGYQETQYFGPGTRLLVL.

The rearrangement uses TRBV6-1 and TRBJ1-2; D perhaps matches TRBD1 (6 bases). The CDR3 is 14 residues long. Trimming left V 6 bases short and J 5 bases short, with 16 bases between. The V gene's germline CDR1 is MNHNS and CDR2 SASEGT. For the CDR3, the DNA is TGTGCCAGCAGCCCGAAGGGGGTCGGATATGGCTACACCTTC. Its protein is CASSPKGVGYGYTF.

In its sample, this clonotype was seen once. V gene TRBV29-1 combines with J gene TRBJ2-5, with a tentative D call TRBD2 (6 bases). V lost 7 bases and J lost 1, with 10 bases in between. The CDR3 is 12 amino acids. Germline V gene data show CDR1 as SQVTM and CDR2 as ANQGSEA. The CDR3 region is CSGGTSQETQYF. The CDR3 DNA is TGCAGCGGCGGGACCTCCCAAGAGACCCAGTACTTC.

This clonotype was seen just once. This rearrangement joins TRBV10-1 to TRBJ1-2; maybe TRBD1 (5 bases). The CDR3 runs 14 residues. Germline lookup yields CDR1 WNHNN and CDR2 SYGVQD (reference sequence). The V end lost 6 bases, the J end lost 8 bases, and 19 bases lay between the germline ends. As DNA, the CDR3 is TGCGCCAGCAGCTCAGGGAGGATGTGGCGCGGCTACACCTTC. It yields the protein CASSSGRMWRGYTF.